The TCR beta chain described here comes from a study of T cells in Graves' hyperthyroidism and ophthalmopathy. General study results and limits: Most thyroid clonotypes expanded above 0.001 were also detected in blood.

V gave up 6 bases and J gave up 4 bases, with 4 bases separating them. The germline CDR1 and CDR2 sequences are MDHEN and SYDVKM. The CDR3 extends over 10 amino acids. TCR beta CDR3 regions were amplified from RNA. The HTBI primer set served for first-round RT-PCR of the TCR CDR3. Each CDR3 protein is one row after TCRdb ran MiXCR on the multiplex PCR reads. The table includes around 400,000 distinct CDR3 sequences, roughly 15% detected once. In its sample, this clonotype was seen many times. Its antigen is currently unknown. Sequencing was done on a sample of blood. This TCR came from a woman in her sixties or seventies with Graves' ophthalmopathy. The chain joins TRBV28 to TRBJ2-7; the D is unclear. The CDR3 sequence: CASRRYEQYF. CDR3 bases: TGTGCCAGCAGGCGATACGAGCAGTACTTC.